This T cell receptor beta chain was identified during a study of blood T cell repertoires in COVID-19 (dated by TCRdb to about 2020). Looking at the study overall: Collaborator samples came from the United States, Italy and Spain and covered acute and convalescent phases of COVID-19. The material from the prospective study consisted of cDNA or gDNA derived from T cells, B-cell-depleted T cells, or PBMCs. The dataset comprised deeply sampled blood TCRbeta repertoires from subjects exposed to, actively infected with, or recovered from COVID-19. A freely available public database, intended as a resource for researchers studying the immune response to SARS-CoV-2, is where the repertoires were released. Samples were obtained from the ongoing ImmuneRACE study (first 160 participants) and from over 1,000 subjects provided by 6 global collaborators. Sample metadata almost always included a de-identified subject ID, COVID-19 status, age in years and sex. HLA class I and class II types, where available, came from metadata supplied by the sample provider rather than from assay-based typing.

Points the paper makes about the study in general: Clinical and demographic metadata were provided uncurated, with the amount varying by source and participant.

Looking up the germline V gene (reference sequence) yields CDR1 SEHNR and CDR2 FQNEAQ. Reading from cysteine to phenylalanine, the CDR3 counts 17 amino acids. Only CDR3 DNA remains: 51 bases, in frame from the first base. V ends up 2 bases short and J 4 bases short, with an unmatched junction base count of 10. The immunoSEQ Assay, a bias-controlled multiplex PCR, was used to amplify TCRbeta CDR3 regions from genomic DNA. Regarding the original processing steps: Within the assay, amplification of reference gene primers was used to estimate how many nucleated cells each sample contained. Sequence reads were collapsed and filtered to measure the absolute abundance of every unique TCRbeta CDR3 rearrangement. For each sample, productive Simpson clonality was calculated as the square root of Simpson's diversity index over productive rearrangements. Held by TCRdb, this immuneACCESS table contains in-frame sequences only and omits some clones. Under half of the omission traces to an unresolved V gene where checked; the cause of the rest is unknown. For V, J and clone size, that table is used; D and trimming come from the DNA. This sample holds fewer than 55,000 clones; less than 85% were observed only once. Clones ranked in the top ten supply over 2% of the sample.

Regarding this clone: This receptor's antigen is unknown. One base away there is no much larger clone; base qualities are not given.

Each collaborating institution followed its own protocols to collect whole blood in K2EDTA tubes. For TCRbeta analysis, collaborators shipped samples in one of three forms: frozen whole blood, isolated PBMCs, or DNA extracted from either of those sample types. The sequence came from a man aged 50-59 years with acute or convalescent COVID-19. Sequenced sample: peripheral blood. In this chain, TRBV7-9 is recombined with TRBJ2-2; 7 of the junction bases match TRBD2. CDR3 sequence: CASSLLKSGTITGELFF. The DNA sequence is TGTGCCAGCAGCTTACTAAAGTCCGGGACTATCACCGGGGAGCTGTTTTTT.